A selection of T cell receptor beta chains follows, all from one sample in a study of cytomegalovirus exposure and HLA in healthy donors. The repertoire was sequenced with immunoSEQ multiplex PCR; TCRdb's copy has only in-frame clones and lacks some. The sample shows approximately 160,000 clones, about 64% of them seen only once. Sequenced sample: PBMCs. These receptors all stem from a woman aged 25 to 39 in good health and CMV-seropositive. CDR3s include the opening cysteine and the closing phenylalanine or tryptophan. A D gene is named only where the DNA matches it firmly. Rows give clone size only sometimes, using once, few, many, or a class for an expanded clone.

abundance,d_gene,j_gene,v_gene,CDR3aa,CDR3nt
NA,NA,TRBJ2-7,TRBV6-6,CASSPVGGPYEQYF,TGTGCCAGCAGCCCGGTAGGGGGACCGTACGAGCAGTACTTC
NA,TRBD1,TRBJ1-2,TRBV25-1,CASSPSQGGLDGYTF,TGTGCCAGCAGTCCATCACAGGGGGGTTTGGATGGCTACACCTTC
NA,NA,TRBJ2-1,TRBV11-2,CATQGVTSYNEQFF,TGTGCAACCCAAGGGGTTACCTCCTACAATGAGCAGTTCTTC
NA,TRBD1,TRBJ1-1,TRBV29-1,CSAPGTGYTEAFF,TGCAGCGCCCCCGGGACAGGGTACACTGAAGCTTTCTTT
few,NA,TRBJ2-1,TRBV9,CASSRTSTWGEQFF,TGTGCCAGCAGCAGGACAAGCACTTGGGGTGAGCAGTTCTTC
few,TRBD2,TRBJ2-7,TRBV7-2,CASSLGASGRYEQYF,TGTGCCAGCAGCTTAGGTGCTAGCGGGAGATACGAGCAGTACTTC
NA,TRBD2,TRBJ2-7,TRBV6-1,CASSESSGTTTYEQYF,TGTGCCAGCAGTGAATCCTCCGGGACTACGACCTACGAGCAGTACTTC
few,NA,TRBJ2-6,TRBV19,CASRLSSGANVLTF,TGTGCCAGTAGGCTCAGCTCTGGGGCCAACGTCCTGACTTTC
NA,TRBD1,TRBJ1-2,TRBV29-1,CSVDGTASYYGYTF,TGCAGCGTGGATGGGACAGCCTCGTACTATGGCTACACCTTC
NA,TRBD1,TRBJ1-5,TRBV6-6,CASSYGTGLNQPQHF,TGTGCCAGCAGTTACGGGACAGGCCTCAATCAGCCCCAGCATTTT
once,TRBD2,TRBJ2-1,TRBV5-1,CASSPSGTSAYNEQFF,TGCGCCAGCAGCCCCTCCGGGACTAGCGCCTACAATGAGCAGTTCTTC
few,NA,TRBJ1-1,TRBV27,CASSFGGNTEAFF,TGTGCCAGCAGTTTCGGAGGGAACACTGAAGCTTTCTTT
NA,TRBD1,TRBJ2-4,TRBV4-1,CASSQARSDRVKNIQYF,TGCGCCAGCAGCCAAGCTCGGTCCGACAGGGTAAAAAACATTCAGTACTTC
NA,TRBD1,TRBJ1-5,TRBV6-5,CASSLTGLVQPQHF,TGTGCCAGCAGTTTGACAGGGTTGGTTCAGCCCCAGCATTTT